The entry below gives a single T cell receptor beta chain sequence along with its context. This entry belongs to a study of blood T cell repertoires in COVID-19. Study summary: T cells, B-cell-depleted T cells, or PBMCs supplied cDNA or gDNA.

Produced via immunoSEQ multiplex PCR; TCRdb's table is partial and in-frame only. Counted here are 150,000 to 200,000 clones, more than 60% occurring once; the ten biggest clones make up approximately 2.8%. CDR1 is LGHNA and CDR2 is YNFKEQ in the germline V gene. Trimming pared 2 bases from V and 5 bases from J, leaving 16 bases between. The CDR3 is 16 residues long. Sample: peripheral blood. The V call is TRBV4-2, the J call TRBJ2-1; perhaps TRBD2 as D (7 bases). The sequence derives from a man between 70 and 80 years old with acute or convalescent COVID-19. CDR3 nucleotide sequence: TGTGCCAGCAGCCAAAGGGGGGCGGGAGTGGACAATGAGCAGTTCTTC. It specifies CASSQRGAGVDNEQFF.